Shown below are 10 T cell receptor beta chains from a single sample sequenced in a study of sequential checkpoint blockade in melanoma. Treatment defined: randomized to nivolumab then ipilimumab (arm A) or the reverse (arm B). Clones were read by immunoSEQ multiplex PCR, and TCRdb kept only the in-frame ones, dropping some. The sample carries roughly 5,000 clones, about 40% recorded once. Sequencing used tumor tissue (inferred from file names), obtained from a patient given nivolumab and ipilimumab in sequence. The receptors were sampled from a human donor with melanoma.

This rearrangement joins TRBV19 to TRBJ1-4, with 9 bases lining up with TRBD1. Germline V lookup: CDR1 LNHDA, CDR2 SQIVND (reference sequence). The trim removed 4 bases at V and 8 bases at J, leaving 20 bases unmatched. This CDR3 spans 19 amino acids. The CDR3 nucleotides are TGTGCCAGTAGTACGTATCCGGGACGGGCCACAGGGGGCCACGAAAAACTGTTTTTT. Translated: CASSTYPGRATGGHEKLFF.

This clone is medium-sized in the sample. The V gene is TRBV11-3, the J gene TRBJ1-1; TRBD1 aligns across 7 bases. The CDR3 consists of 15 residues. The ends lost 3 bases at V and 1 base at J; junction bases unmatched: 5. From germline, CDR1 is SGHNT and CDR2 YENEEA. The CDR3 DNA is TGTGCCAGCAGCTTCCCAGGGGGGTCGAACACTGAAGCTTTCTTT. Translation gives CASSFPGGSNTEAFF.

The chain carries TRBV29-1 and TRBJ2-1; TRBD2 agrees at 7 bases. CDR1 is SQVTM, CDR2 ANQGSEA, per germline. With V trimmed by 4 bases and J by 9 bases, 9 bases remained unmatched. The CDR3 has 13 amino acids. Here the CDR3 DNA reads TGCAGCGTTGGGAACGGGAGGATGACTGAGCAGTTCTTC. Protein: CSVGNGRMTEQFF.

The chain carries TRBV28 and TRBJ2-1; TRBD2 matches at 7 bases. After removal of 6 bases from V and 5 bases from J, the junction contained 16 bases not matched to a gene. The CDR3 spans 17 residues. Germline loops: CDR1 MDHEN, CDR2 SYDVKM. Written as DNA, the CDR3 is TGTGCCAGCAGACACCAATTTGTACGGGAGGCCGACAATGAGCAGTTCTTC. Translation gives CASRHQFVREADNEQFF.

V and J are TRBV11-3 and TRBJ2-1, with 7 bases lining up with TRBD2. The CDR3 consists of 15 residues. V was pared by 5 bases and J by 1 base, with 5 bases of the junction left unmatched. Germline-derived CDR1 and CDR2 are SGHNT and YENEEA. Written as DNA, the CDR3 is TGTGCCAGCAGCCAACTCGGGGGGTCCTACAATGAGCAGTTCTTC. Protein: CASSQLGGSYNEQFF.

This clone was recorded a few times. This chain connects TRBV11-3 to TRBJ1-4, with 7 positions matching TRBD1. Germline CDR1 is SGHNT and CDR2 is YENEEA. With V trimmed by 4 bases and J by 6 bases, 8 bases remained unmatched. The CDR3 loop spans 15 amino acids. In DNA, the CDR3 is TGTGCCAGCAGCTCGGAGGGGGCGGGTTATGAAAAACTGTTTTTT. This translates into CASSSEGAGYEKLFF.

This chain joins TRBV10-3 and TRBJ1-1, with D unclear. The V and J ends lost 2 bases and 8 bases respectively, with 12 bases between them. CDR1 is ENHRY, CDR2 SYGVKD, per germline. The CDR3 runs to 13 residues. Written as DNA, the CDR3 is TGTGCCATCAGTGAGGGGCAGTCTTCGGAAGCTTTCTTT. It translates to CAISEGQSSEAFF.

This clone came up once. This sequence joins TRBV19 and TRBJ1-5; D uncertain. In germline, CDR1 is LNHDA, CDR2 SQIVND (reference sequence). This CDR3 contains 12 residues. V was pared by 4 bases and J by 5 bases, with 6 bases between. In DNA, the CDR3 is TGTGCCAGTAGTAACTTCGATCAGCCCCAGCATTTT. This encodes CASSNFDQPQHF.

This clone occurred a few times. The chain employs TRBV18 and TRBJ2-3; D is perhaps TRBD2 (6 bases). This CDR3 comprises 15 residues. Trimming took 1 base from V and 2 from J, leaving 10 bases between them. CDR1 and CDR2 from the germline V gene are KGHSH and LQKENI. The CDR3 protein is CASSPRRGNTDTQYF. CDR3 coding DNA: TGTGCCAGCTCACCACGGCGGGGAAACACAGATACGCAGTATTTT.

This chain links TRBV5-1 with TRBJ1-2; maybe TRBD1 (5 bases). The length of the CDR3 is 16 residues. The V end lost 3 bases, the J end lost 0 bases, and 15 bases lay between the germline ends. The V gene's germline CDR1 is SGHRS and CDR2 YFSETQ. Here the CDR3 DNA reads TGCGCCAGCAGCTCTCGCCGCCAGGGAGCTAACTATGGCTACACCTTC. This gives the protein CASSSRRQGANYGYTF.